Detailed here is one TCR beta chain. As yet, its antigen is unknown. The table came from immunoSEQ multiplex PCR; TCRdb's copy has only in-frame clones and leaves some out. The sample has tens of thousands of clones, 75% to 90% seen once. The CDR3 totals 16 residues. V was pared by 0 bases and J by 0 bases, with 10 bases between. Per the germline V gene, CDR1 is SGHRS and CDR2 is YFSETQ. The data originate from a study of a mutant IDH1 vaccine in newly diagnosed glioma. Time point in this sample: week 23, last vaccination. One vaccine dose held 300 ug of mutant IDH1 20-mer peptide and came with topical imiquimod.

The sequence was obtained from a man in his forties with glioma. This chain uses TRBV5-1 with TRBJ2-4, with TRBD1 as a possible D gene (6 bases). The sample in question was PBMCs, obtained from a glioma patient whose treatment included an IDH1 peptide vaccine. The CDR3 bases are TGCGCCAGCAGCTTGGTGGGGGCTGGAGCCAAAAACATTCAGTACTTC. Protein sequence: CASSLVGAGAKNIQYF.